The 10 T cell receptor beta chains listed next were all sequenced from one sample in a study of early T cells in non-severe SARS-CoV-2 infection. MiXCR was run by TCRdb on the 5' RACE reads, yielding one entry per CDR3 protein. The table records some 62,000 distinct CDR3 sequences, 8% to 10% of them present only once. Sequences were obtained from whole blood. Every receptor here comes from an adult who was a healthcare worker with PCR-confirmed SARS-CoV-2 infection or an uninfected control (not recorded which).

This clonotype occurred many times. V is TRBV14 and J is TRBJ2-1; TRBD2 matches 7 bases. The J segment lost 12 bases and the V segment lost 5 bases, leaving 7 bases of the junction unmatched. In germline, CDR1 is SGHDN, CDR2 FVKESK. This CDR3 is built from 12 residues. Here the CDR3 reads CASSTGGGMQFF. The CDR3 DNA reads TGTGCCAGCAGCACGGGGGGAGGAATGCAGTTCTTC.

The CDR3 region is CAISETGTLEQYV. For the CDR3, the DNA is TGTGCCATCAGTGAGACCGGGACTCTCGAGCAGTACGTC. V gene TRBV10-3 combines with J gene TRBJ2-7; the D gene is possibly TRBD2 (6 bases). Germline V CDR1 and CDR2: ENHRY, SYGVKD. The CDR3 is made up of 13 amino acids. V lost 2 bases, J lost 6 bases, and 11 bases lay in between.

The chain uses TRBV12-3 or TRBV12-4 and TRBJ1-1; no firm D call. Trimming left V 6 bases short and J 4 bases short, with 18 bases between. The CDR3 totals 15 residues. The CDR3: CASSPYQPRSTEAFF. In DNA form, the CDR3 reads TGTGCCAGCAGCCCATACCAACCGAGGAGCACTGAAGCTTTCTTT.

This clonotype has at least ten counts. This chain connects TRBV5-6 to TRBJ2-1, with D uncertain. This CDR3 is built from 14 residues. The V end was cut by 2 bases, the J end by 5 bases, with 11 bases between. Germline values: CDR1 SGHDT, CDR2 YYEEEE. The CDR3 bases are TGTGCCAGCAGCTTCCGAACAACTCACAATGAGCAGTTCTTC. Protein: CASSFRTTHNEQFF.

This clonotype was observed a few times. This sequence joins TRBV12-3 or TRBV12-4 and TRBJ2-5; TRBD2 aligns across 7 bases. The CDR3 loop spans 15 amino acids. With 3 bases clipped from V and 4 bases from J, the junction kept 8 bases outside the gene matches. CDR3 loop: CASSFRPAGVETQYF. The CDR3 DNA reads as TGTGCCAGCAGTTTTCGTCCGGCGGGGGTAGAGACCCAGTACTTC.

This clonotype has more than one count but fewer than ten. The CDR3 region is CASIKDLRDDNEQFF. The CDR3 DNA reads TGTGCCAGCATTAAGGACCTCCGGGACGACAATGAGCAGTTCTTC. The chain combines TRBV6-4 with TRBJ2-1; D is perhaps TRBD1 or TRBD2 (5 bases each). The CDR3 has 15 amino acids. The V gene lost 7 bases and the J gene lost 5 bases, with 18 bases spanning the gap. In germline, CDR1 is MRHNA, CDR2 SNTAGT.

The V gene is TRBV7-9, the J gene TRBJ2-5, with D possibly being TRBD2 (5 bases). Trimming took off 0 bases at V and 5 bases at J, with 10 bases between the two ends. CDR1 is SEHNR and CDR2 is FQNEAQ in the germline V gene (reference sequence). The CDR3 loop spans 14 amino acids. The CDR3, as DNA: TGTGCCAGCAGCTTAGCTGAATCGGGGGAGACCCAGTACTTC. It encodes CASSLAESGETQYF. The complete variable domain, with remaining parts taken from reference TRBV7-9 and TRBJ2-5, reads DTGVSQNPRHKITKRGQNVTFRCDPISEHNRLYWYRQTLGQGPEFLTYFQNEAQLEKSRLLSDRFSAERPKGSFSTLEIQRTEQGDSAMYLCASSLAESGETQYFGPGTRLLVL.

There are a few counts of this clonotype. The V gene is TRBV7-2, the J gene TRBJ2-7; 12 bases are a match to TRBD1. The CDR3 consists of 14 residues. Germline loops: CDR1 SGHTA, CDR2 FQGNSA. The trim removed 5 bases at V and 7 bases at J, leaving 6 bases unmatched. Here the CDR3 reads CASSPGQGAREQYV. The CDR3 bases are TGTGCCAGCAGCCCGGGACAGGGGGCGCGGGAGCAGTACGTC.

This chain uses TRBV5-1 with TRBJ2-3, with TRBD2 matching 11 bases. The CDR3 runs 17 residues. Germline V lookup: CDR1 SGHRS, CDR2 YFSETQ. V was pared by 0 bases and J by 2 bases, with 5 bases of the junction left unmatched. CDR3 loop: CASSLGTSGPFTDTQYF. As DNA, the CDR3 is TGCGCCAGCAGCTTGGGGACTAGCGGGCCCTTCACAGATACGCAGTATTTT. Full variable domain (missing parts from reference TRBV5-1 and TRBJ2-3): KAGVTQTPRYLIKTRGQQVTLSCSPISGHRSVSWYQQTPGQGLQFLFEYFSETQRNKGNFPGRFSGRQFSNSRSEMNVSTLELGDSALYLCASSLGTSGPFTDTQYFGPGTRLTVL.

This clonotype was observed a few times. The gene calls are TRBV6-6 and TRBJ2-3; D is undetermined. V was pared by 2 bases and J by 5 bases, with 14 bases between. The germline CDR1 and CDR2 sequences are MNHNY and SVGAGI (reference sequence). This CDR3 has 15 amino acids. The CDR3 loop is CASSYPGRGEDTQYF. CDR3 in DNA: TGTGCCAGCAGTTACCCTGGCCGTGGGGAAGATACGCAGTATTTT.